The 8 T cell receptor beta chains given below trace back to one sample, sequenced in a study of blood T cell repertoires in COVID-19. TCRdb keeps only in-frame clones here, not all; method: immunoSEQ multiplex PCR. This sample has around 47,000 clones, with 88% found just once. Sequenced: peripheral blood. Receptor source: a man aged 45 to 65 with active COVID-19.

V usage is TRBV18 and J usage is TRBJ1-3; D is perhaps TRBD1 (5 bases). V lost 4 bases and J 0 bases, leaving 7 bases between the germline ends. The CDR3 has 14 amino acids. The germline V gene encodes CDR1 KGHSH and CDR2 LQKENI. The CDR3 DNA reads TGTGCCAGCTCACGCGACAGCTCTGGAAACACCATATATTTT. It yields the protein CASSRDSSGNTIYF.

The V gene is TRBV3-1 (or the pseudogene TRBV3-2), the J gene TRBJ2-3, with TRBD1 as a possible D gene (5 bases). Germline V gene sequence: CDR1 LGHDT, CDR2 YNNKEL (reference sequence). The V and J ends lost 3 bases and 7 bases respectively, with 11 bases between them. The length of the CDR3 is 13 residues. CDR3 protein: CASSQDRQNTQYF. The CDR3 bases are TGTGCCAGCAGCCAGGACCGACAGAATACGCAGTATTTT.

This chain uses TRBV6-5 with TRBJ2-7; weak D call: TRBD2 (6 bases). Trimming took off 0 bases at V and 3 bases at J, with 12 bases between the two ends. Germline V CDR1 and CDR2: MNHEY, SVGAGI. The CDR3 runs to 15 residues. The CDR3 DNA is TGTGCCAGCAGTTACTCTCGGGGGAGGAACTACGAGCAGTACTTC. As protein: CASSYSRGRNYEQYF.

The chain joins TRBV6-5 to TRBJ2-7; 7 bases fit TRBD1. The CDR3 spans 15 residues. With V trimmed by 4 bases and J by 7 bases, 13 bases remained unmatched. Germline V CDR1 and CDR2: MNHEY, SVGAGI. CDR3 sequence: CASSSGTQGVWEQYF. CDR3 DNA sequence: TGTGCCAGCAGTTCCGGGACGCAGGGGGTCTGGGAGCAGTACTTC.

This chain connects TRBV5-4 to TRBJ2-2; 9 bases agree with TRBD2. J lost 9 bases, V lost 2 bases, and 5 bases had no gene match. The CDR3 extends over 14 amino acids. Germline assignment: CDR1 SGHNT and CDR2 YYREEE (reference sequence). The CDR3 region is CASSLKREDRELFF. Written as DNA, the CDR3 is TGTGCCAGCAGCTTAAAGCGGGAGGATCGGGAGCTGTTTTTT.

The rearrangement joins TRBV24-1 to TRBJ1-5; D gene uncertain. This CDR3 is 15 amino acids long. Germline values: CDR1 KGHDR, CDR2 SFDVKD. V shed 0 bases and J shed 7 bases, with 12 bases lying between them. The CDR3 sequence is CATSDLLATGQPQHF. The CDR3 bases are TGTGCCACCAGTGATTTGCTGGCAACGGGACAGCCCCAGCATTTT.

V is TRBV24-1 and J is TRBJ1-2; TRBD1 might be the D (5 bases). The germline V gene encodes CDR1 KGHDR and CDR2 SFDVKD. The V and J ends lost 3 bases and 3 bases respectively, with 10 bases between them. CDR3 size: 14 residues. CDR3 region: CATSDTRGDYGYTF. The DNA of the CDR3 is TGTGCCACCAGTGATACAAGGGGTGACTATGGCTACACCTTC.

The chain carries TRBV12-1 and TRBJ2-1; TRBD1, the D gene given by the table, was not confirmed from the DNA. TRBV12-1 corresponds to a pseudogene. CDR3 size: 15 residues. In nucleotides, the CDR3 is TGTGCCAGCAGCATCCGGGACAGGAATAACAATGAGCAGTTCTTC. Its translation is CASSIRDRNNNEQFF.